This T cell receptor beta chain was obtained from a study of blood T cell repertoires in COVID-19. Across the whole study: Sources were T cells, B-cell-depleted T cells, or PBMCs; the material itself was cDNA or gDNA.

The protocol was immunoSEQ multiplex PCR, while the TCRdb copy is restricted to in-frame clones and leaves out a portion. The profile shows tens of thousands of clones, about 74% of them singletons. V was clipped by 5 bases and J by 5 bases; unmatched bases: 8. CDR1 and CDR2 (germline): SGHTA, FQGNSA. The CDR3 has 14 amino acids. This receptor was taken from a human donor in a cohort sampled during active COVID-19. The chain recombines TRBV7-2 with TRBJ2-5, with TRBD2 matching 7 bases. Sequenced sample: peripheral blood. In DNA, the CDR3 is TGTGCCAGCAGCCTTCGACTAGCCGGGGAGACCCAGTACTTC. Translated, it gives CASSLRLAGETQYF.